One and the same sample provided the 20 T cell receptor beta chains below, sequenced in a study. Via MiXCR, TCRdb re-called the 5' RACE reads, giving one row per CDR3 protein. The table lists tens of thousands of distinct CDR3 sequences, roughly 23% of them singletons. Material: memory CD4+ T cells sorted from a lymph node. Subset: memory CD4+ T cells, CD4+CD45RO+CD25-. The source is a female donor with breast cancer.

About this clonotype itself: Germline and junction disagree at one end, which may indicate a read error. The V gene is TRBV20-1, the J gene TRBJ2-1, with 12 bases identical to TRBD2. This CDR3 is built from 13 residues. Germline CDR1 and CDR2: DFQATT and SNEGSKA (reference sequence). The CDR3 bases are TGCAGTGTTTCAGGGACTAGCGGGCGCCCTTCCCCATTC. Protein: CSVSGTSGRPSPF.

The CDR3 sequence is CASSNPEGGRAVNTEAFF. CDR3 nucleotide sequence: TGTGCCAGCAGCAATCCCGAGGGAGGGAGGGCCGTGAACACTGAAGCTTTCTTT. V usage is TRBV7-9 and J usage is TRBJ1-1, with no clear D. Germline V gene data show CDR1 as SEHNR and CDR2 as FQNEAQ (reference sequence). The germline V and J ends were trimmed by 5 bases and 0 bases, with 22 bases remaining between them. The CDR3 contains 18 residues.

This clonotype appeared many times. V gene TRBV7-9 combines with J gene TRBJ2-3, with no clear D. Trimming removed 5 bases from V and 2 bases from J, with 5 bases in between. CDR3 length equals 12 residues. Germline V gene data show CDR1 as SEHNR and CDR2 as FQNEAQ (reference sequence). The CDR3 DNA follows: TGTGCCAGCAGCCGATCCACAGATACGCAGTATTTT. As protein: CASSRSTDTQYF.

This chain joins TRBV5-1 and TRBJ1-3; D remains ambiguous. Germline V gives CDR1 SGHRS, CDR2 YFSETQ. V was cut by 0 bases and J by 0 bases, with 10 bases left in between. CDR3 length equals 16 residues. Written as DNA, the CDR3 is TGCGCCAGCAGCTTGGAGGGATTTCTCTCTGGAAACACCATATATTTT. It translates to CASSLEGFLSGNTIYF.

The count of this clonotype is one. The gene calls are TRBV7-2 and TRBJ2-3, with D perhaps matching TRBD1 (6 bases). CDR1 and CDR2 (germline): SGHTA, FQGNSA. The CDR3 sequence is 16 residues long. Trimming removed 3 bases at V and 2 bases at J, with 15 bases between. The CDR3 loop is CASSFRSDSPTDTQYF. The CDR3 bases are TGTGCCAGCAGCTTCCGCTCGGACAGCCCCACAGATACGCAGTATTTT. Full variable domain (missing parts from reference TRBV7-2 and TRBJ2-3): GAGVSQSPSNKVTEKGKDVELRCDPISGHTALYWYRQSLGQGLEFLIYFQGNSAPDKSGLPSDRFSAERTGGSVSTLTIQRTQQEDSAVYLCASSFRSDSPTDTQYFGPGTRLTVL.

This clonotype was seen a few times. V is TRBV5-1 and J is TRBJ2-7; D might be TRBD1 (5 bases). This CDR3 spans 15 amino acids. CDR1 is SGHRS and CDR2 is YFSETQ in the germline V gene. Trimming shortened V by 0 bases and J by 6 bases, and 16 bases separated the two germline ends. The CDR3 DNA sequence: TGCGCCAGCAGCTTGGAGCCCCAGGGTGGGTTCGAGCAGTACTTC. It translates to CASSLEPQGGFEQYF.

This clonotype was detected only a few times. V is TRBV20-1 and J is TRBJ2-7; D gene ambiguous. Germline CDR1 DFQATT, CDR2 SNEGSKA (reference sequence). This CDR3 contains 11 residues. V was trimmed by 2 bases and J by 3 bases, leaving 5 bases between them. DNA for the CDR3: TGCAGTGCTAGATGGGTCTACGAGCAGTACTTC. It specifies CSARWVYEQYF.

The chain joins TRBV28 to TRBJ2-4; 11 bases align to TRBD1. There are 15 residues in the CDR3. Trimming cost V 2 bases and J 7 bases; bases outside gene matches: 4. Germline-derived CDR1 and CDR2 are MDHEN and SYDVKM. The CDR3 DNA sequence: TGTGCCAGCAGTTTACCGGGACAGGGGGGGAACATTCAGTACTTC. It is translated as CASSLPGQGGNIQYF. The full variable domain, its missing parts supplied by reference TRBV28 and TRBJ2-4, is DVKVTQSSRYLVKRTGEKVFLECVQDMDHENMFWYRQDPGLGLRLIYFSYDVKMKEKGDIPEGYSVSREKKERFSLILESASTNQTSMYLCASSLPGQGGNIQYFGAGTRLSVL.

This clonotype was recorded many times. The CDR3 DNA sequence: TGTGCCAGCAGCCCATCCATGAACACTGAAGCTTTCTTT. Translating it yields CASSPSMNTEAFF. V and J are TRBV7-2 and TRBJ1-1, with D unclear. Trimming pared 5 bases from V and 0 bases from J, leaving 7 bases between. Germline CDR1 SGHTA, CDR2 FQGNSA. The CDR3 is made up of 13 amino acids.

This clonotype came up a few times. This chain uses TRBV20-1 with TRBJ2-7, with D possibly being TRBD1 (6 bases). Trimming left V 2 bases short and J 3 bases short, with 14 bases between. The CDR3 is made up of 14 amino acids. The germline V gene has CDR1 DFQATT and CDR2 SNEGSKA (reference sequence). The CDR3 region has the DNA TGCAGTGCTAGACAAGGGGGTCGGAGCTACGAGCAGTACTTC. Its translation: CSARQGGRSYEQYF.

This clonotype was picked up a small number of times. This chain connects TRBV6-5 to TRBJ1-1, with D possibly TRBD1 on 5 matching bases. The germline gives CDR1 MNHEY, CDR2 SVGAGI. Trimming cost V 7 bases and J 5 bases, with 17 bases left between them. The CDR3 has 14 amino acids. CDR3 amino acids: CASTSLVGGTEAFF. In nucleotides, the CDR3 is TGTGCCAGCACCTCCTTGGTTGGGGGTACTGAAGCTTTCTTT.

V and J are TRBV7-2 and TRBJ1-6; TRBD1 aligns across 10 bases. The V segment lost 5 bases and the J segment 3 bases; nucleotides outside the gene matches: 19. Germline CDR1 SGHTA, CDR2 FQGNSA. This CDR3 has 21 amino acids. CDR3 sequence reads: CASSPNKDRGFIVSYNSPLHF. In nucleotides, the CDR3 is TGTGCCAGCAGCCCAAATAAGGACAGGGGGTTTATCGTGAGCTATAATTCACCCCTCCACTTT.

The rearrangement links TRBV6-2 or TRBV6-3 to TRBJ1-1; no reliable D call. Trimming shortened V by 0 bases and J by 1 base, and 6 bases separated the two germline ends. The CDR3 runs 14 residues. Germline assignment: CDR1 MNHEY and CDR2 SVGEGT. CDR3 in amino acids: CASSYSRQNTEAFF. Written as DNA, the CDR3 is TGTGCCAGCAGTTACTCGAGACAGAACACTGAAGCTTTCTTT.

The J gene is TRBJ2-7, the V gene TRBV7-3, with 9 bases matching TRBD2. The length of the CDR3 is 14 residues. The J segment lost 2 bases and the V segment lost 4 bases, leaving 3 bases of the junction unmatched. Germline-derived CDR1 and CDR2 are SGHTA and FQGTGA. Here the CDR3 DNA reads TGTGCCAGCAGCTATAGCGGGGGACCCTACGAGCAGTACTTC. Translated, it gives CASSYSGGPYEQYF.

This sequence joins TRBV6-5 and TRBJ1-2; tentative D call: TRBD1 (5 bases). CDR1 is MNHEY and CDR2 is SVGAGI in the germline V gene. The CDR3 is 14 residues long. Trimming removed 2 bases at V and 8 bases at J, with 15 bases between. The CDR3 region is CASSYGQAYRGYTF. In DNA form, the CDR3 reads TGTGCCAGCAGTTACGGTCAGGCGTACAGGGGCTACACCTTC.

This chain's CDR3 is CASSQGLARGTVSDTQYF. The CDR3 DNA follows: TGCGCCAGCAGCCAAGGTTTGGCGCGGGGGACGGTCTCAGATACGCAGTATTTT. The chain is built from TRBV4-1 and TRBJ2-3, with 7 positions matching TRBD2. The CDR3 length is 18 residues. Germline trimming cut 1 base from V and 4 bases from J; bases unmatched to any gene: 14. The germline V gene has CDR1 MGHRA and CDR2 YSYEKL.

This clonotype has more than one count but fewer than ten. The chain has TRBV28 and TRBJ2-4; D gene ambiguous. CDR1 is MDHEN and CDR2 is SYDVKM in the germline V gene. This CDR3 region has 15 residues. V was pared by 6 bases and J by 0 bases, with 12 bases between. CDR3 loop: CASSSSGAAKNIQYF. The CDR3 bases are TGTGCCAGCAGCTCTTCTGGCGCAGCCAAAAACATTCAGTACTTC.

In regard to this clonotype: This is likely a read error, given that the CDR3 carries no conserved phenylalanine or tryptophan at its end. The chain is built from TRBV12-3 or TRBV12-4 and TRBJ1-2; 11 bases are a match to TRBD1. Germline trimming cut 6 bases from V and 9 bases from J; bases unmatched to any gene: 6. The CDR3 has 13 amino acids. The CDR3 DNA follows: TGTGCCAGCAGCGCGGGACAGGGGGGGAGCTACACCTCC. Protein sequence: CASSAGQGGSYTS.

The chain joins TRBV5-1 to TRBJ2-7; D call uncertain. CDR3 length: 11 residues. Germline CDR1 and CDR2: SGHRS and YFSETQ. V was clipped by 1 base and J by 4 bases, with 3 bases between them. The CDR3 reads CASSLQYEQYF. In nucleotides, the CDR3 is TGCGCCAGCAGCTTGCAGTACGAGCAGTACTTC.

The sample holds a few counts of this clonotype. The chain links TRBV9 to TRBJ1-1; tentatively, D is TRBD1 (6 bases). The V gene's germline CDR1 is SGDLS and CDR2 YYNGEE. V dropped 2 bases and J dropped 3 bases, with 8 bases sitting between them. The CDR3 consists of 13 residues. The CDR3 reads CASSVQGHTEAFF. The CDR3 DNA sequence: TGTGCCAGCAGCGTTCAGGGGCACACTGAAGCTTTCTTT.